The sequence of this TCR beta chain was determined in a study of T cell responses to AZD1222 COVID-19 vaccine. General study results and limits: Unmutated variant regions are reportedly the target of nearly half of TCRs that are spike-specific. There were vaccine-associated CD4 TCRs across spike, dominant at 160-218 and 743-854.

Assay: immunoSEQ multiplex PCR; the TCRdb copy retains only in-frame clones and omits some. The sample consists of 110,000 to 150,000 clones, about 92% of them appearing once. The CDR3 has 16 residues if both end residues are counted. Concerning this clone itself: Its antigen is still unknown. It is unclear where the CDR3 begins or ends on the DNA, so no DNA is shown, and the CDR3 is as TCRdb lists it.

The gene calls are TRBV21-1 and TRBJ2-5; whether TRBD2, the table's D call, matches the DNA was not checked. TRBV21-1 is an annotated pseudogene. The clonotype originates from an adult who had recovered from COVID-19. The sequencing used peripheral blood, collected after recovery from COVID-19. The CDR3 here is CASILGVAGGIETQYF.